This T cell receptor beta chain appears in the sequencing data of a study of blood T cell repertoires in COVID-19. This clone occurred once. Repertoires were generated with immunoSEQ multiplex PCR, while TCRdb's copy carries only in-frame clones and drops some. The repertoire holds 260,000 or so clones, with around 84% as singletons. The CDR3 totals 16 residues. The germline gives CDR1 MGHRA, CDR2 YSYEKL. V trimming: 4 bases; J trimming: 4 bases; junction bases outside the gene matches: 9. This chain connects TRBV4-1 to TRBJ2-1; TRBD2 matches at 8 bases. The source material was PBMCs or T cells enriched from blood (not recorded which). The clonotype originates from a young man who had recovered from COVID-19. CDR3 in DNA: TGCGCCAGCAGCCGTTCAGGCGGGGGGACATACAATGAGCAGTTCTTC. Translating gives CASSRSGGGTYNEQFF.